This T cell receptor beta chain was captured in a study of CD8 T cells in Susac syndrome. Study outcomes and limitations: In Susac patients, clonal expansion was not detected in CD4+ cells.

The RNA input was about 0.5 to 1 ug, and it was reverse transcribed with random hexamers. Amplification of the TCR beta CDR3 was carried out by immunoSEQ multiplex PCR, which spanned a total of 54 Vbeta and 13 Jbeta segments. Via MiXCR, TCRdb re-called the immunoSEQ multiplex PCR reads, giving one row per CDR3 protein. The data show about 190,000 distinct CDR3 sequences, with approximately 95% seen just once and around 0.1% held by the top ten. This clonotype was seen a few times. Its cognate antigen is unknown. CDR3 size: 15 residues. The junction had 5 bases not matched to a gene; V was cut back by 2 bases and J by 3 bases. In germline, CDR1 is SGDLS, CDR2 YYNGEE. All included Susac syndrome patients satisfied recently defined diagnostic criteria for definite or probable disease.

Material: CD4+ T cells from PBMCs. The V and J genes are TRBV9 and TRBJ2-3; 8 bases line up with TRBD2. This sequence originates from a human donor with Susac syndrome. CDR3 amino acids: CASSVGTSSTDTQYF. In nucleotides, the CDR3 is TGTGCCAGCAGCGTCGGGACTAGTTCGACAGATACGCAGTATTTT. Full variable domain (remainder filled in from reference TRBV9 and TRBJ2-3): DSGVTQTPKHLITATGQRVTLRCSPRSGDLSVYWYQQSLDQGLQFLIQYYNGEERAKGNILERFSAQQFPDLHSELNLSSLELGDSALYFCASSVGTSSTDTQYFGPGTRLTVL.